These 24 T cell receptor beta chains were all obtained from the same sample, sequenced in a study of blood T cells in healthy people across ages. Through a sample-barcoded 5' primer and a J-beta primer mix, a second PCR was run for about 6 to 12 cycles. TCRdb re-called the 5' RACE reads with MiXCR, one entry per CDR3 protein. The data show under 1 million distinct CDR3 sequences, about 42% seen once. The sequenced sample was blood. These receptors all come from a man aged 55-75 years in good health.

This clonotype occurred a few times. This sequence joins TRBV20-1 and TRBJ2-5; possibly TRBD2 for D (5 bases). The CDR3 length is 11 residues. V was clipped by 6 bases and J by 4 bases, with 9 bases between them. Germline CDR1 is DFQATT and CDR2 is SNEGSKA (reference sequence). CDR3 residues: CSARELETQYF. The CDR3 DNA reads as TGCAGTGCCCGGGAACTAGAGACCCAGTACTTC.

This clonotype was detected only a few times. CDR3 in DNA: TGTGCCAGCAGCCCCGGGGGACAGGGGGCTTACGAGCAGTACTTC. Its protein product is CASSPGGQGAYEQYF. The chain couples TRBV5-6 to TRBJ2-7; 12 nucleotides align to TRBD1. Trimming removed 4 bases from V and 4 bases from J; junction bases left unmatched: 6. The V gene's germline CDR1 is SGHDT and CDR2 YYEEEE. The CDR3 is 15 residues long.

This clonotype has more than one count but fewer than ten. This chain joins TRBV7-9 and TRBJ2-5; a possible D gene is TRBD1 (6 bases). The CDR3 runs to 14 residues. Germline V lookup: CDR1 SEHNR, CDR2 FQNEAQ (reference sequence). V lost 5 bases and J 2 bases, leaving 12 bases between the germline ends. CDR3 sequence (DNA): TGTGCCAGCAGCCCCTGGGGACAACAAGAGACCCAGTACTTC. Amino acid sequence: CASSPWGQQETQYF.

This sequence joins TRBV9 and TRBJ2-2; 7 nucleotides agree with TRBD2. The CDR3 runs 15 residues. The V and J ends lost 5 bases and 3 bases, in that order; junction bases with no gene match: 7. CDR1 is SGDLS and CDR2 is YYNGEE in the germline V gene. CDR3 sequence reads: CASSASGEDTGELFF. The DNA for the CDR3 is TGTGCCAGCAGTGCCAGCGGGGAGGACACCGGGGAGCTGTTTTTT.

Only one count was recorded for this clonotype. The chain carries TRBV5-1 and TRBJ1-1; D remains unclear. Germline CDR1 SGHRS, CDR2 YFSETQ. This CDR3 has 15 amino acids. Trimming removed 4 bases at V and 1 base at J, with 14 bases between. CDR3 amino acids: CASSRGERENTEAFF. CDR3 DNA sequence: TGCGCCAGCAGCCGGGGTGAACGGGAGAACACTGAAGCTTTCTTT.

The chain is built from TRBV15 and TRBJ2-5; TRBD1 agrees at 7 bases. The DNA end favors TRBJ2-7, so the J call may be wrong. CDR1 and CDR2 from the germline V gene are LNHNV and YYDKDF (reference sequence). This CDR3 has 13 residues. The CDR3 sequence: CATSRIAGGEQYF. For the CDR3, the DNA is TGTGCCACCAGCAGGATAGCAGGGGGCGAGCAGTACTTC.

This clonotype appeared a single time. The chain uses TRBV30 and TRBJ2-7, with 8 bases fitting TRBD2. This CDR3 is built from 13 residues. Germline V CDR1 and CDR2: GTSNPN, SVGIG (reference sequence). Trimming at V came to 5 bases and at J to 1 base, leaving 4 bases not matched to a gene. This CDR3 is CAWEAGDSYEQYF. The CDR3 DNA reads TGTGCCTGGGAAGCGGGGGATTCCTACGAGCAGTACTTC.

The V call is TRBV29-1, the J call TRBJ2-5, with D hard to call. This CDR3 comprises 13 residues. CDR1 and CDR2 (germline): SQVTM, ANQGSEA. Trimming removed 7 bases at V and 2 bases at J, with 14 bases between. The CDR3 protein is CSGVERVQETQYF. CDR3 coding DNA: TGCAGCGGTGTCGAGCGAGTTCAAGAGACCCAGTACTTC.

V and J are TRBV2 and TRBJ2-5; D possibly uses TRBD1 or TRBD2 (6 bases each). This CDR3 has 12 residues. Deletions cut 4 bases from V and 7 bases from J, with 10 bases between. In germline, CDR1 is SNHLY, CDR2 FYNNEI. As DNA, the CDR3 is TGTGCCAGCAGTGTGAGGGGGGCGACCCAGTACTTC. It encodes CASSVRGATQYF. Full variable domain (remainder filled in from reference TRBV2 and TRBJ2-5): EPEVTQTPSHQVTQMGQEVILRCVPISNHLYFYWYRQILGQKVEFLVSFYNNEISEKSEIFDDQFSVERPDGSNFTLKIRSTKLEDSAMYFCASSVRGATQYFGPGTRLLVL.

This clonotype appeared a single time. The chain combines TRBV4-1 with TRBJ2-4; D is perhaps TRBD1 (5 bases). The end of the DNA aligns better with TRBJ2-5, so the J call may be wrong. Germline loops: CDR1 MGHRA, CDR2 YSYEKL. This CDR3 has 16 residues. CDR3 region: CASSQDRSGLGETQYF. The DNA for the CDR3 is TGCGCCAGCAGCCAAGATCGGTCAGGGTTAGGAGAGACCCAGTACTTC.

The rearrangement uses TRBV3-1 and TRBJ2-7; the D gene is possibly TRBD2 (6 bases). CDR1 is LGHDT and CDR2 is YNNKEL in the germline V gene (reference sequence). The CDR3 has 14 residues. Deletions cut 2 bases from V and 3 bases from J, with 11 bases between. In nucleotides, the CDR3 is TGTGCCAGCAGCCAATCACTAGCTTTCTACGAGCAGTACTTC. Amino acids: CASSQSLAFYEQYF.

This clonotype has a count of ten or more. The chain couples TRBV10-3 to TRBJ2-7; 7 nucleotides line up with TRBD1. Germline loops: CDR1 ENHRY, CDR2 SYGVKD. V was clipped by 3 bases and J by 2 bases; unmatched bases: 19. CDR3 length: 19 amino acids. The CDR3 bases are TGTGCCATCAGTGATGGCTTGACAGGGAAAGTAGGATGGACCTACGAGCAGTACTTC. It is translated as CAISDGLTGKVGWTYEQYF.

This clonotype has a handful of counts. V is TRBV20-1 and J is TRBJ2-4; either TRBD1 or TRBD2 may supply D (5 bases each). There are 14 residues in the CDR3. Germline CDR1 and CDR2: DFQATT and SNEGSKA (reference sequence). V shed 5 bases and J shed 13 bases, with 24 bases lying between them. The CDR3 coding sequence is TGCAGTGCTCCTGGGACGGCTAATTCTAAGGTGCAGTACTTC. Protein: CSAPGTANSKVQYF.

This clonotype turned up a few times. The J gene is TRBJ1-6, the V gene TRBV7-2; 7 nucleotides align to TRBD1. The germline gives CDR1 SGHTA, CDR2 FQGNSA. The CDR3 is 17 amino acids. V was pared by 3 bases and J by 7 bases, with 12 bases of the junction left unmatched. The CDR3 here is CASSLRGHIRINSPLHF. Here the CDR3 DNA reads TGTGCCAGCAGCTTGAGGGGGCATATAAGGATCAATTCACCCCTCCACTTT.

This chain links TRBV5-6 with TRBJ2-7; 11 positions match TRBD2. The junction had 17 bases not matched to a gene; V was cut back by 4 bases and J by 2 bases. CDR1 is SGHDT and CDR2 is YYEEEE in the germline V gene. The CDR3 loop spans 19 amino acids. The CDR3 reads CASSPHEGLAGGLTYEQYF. In DNA form, the CDR3 reads TGTGCCAGCAGCCCCCATGAAGGGCTAGCGGGGGGCCTAACCTACGAGCAGTACTTC.

This clonotype was seen a few times. The V call is TRBV2, the J call TRBJ2-1; D is uncertain. The germline V and J ends were trimmed by 5 bases and 0 bases, with 8 bases remaining between them. The CDR3 runs 14 residues. CDR1 and CDR2 (germline): SNHLY, FYNNEI. CDR3 loop: CASSPMSSYNEQFF. CDR3 coding DNA: TGTGCCAGCAGTCCAATGAGCTCCTACAATGAGCAGTTCTTC.

The genes are TRBV6-5 and TRBJ2-7, with unresolved D. CDR1 and CDR2 (germline): MNHEY, SVGAGI. The V gene lost 2 bases and the J gene lost 0 bases, with 5 bases spanning the gap. The CDR3 is 13 amino acids. CDR3 DNA sequence: TGTGCCAGCAGTTACGCAGACTCCTACGAGCAGTACTTC. Its protein is CASSYADSYEQYF.

Details on this clonotype: One end of the junction fails to match germline, which may point to a read error. This chain uses TRBV15 with TRBJ2-3, with TRBD2 matching 11 bases. The CDR3 contains 16 residues. The germline V gene encodes CDR1 LNHNV and CDR2 YYDKDF (reference sequence). Written as DNA, the CDR3 is TGTGCCACCTGCAGACTGGCTAGCGGGGGGCGCGATACGCAGTATTTT. Translated: CATCRLASGGRDTQYF.

This clonotype has more than one count but fewer than ten. This rearrangement joins TRBV27 to TRBJ2-3, with D tentatively TRBD1 (5 bases). Trimming pared 3 bases from V and 3 bases from J, leaving 13 bases between. This CDR3 comprises 15 residues. The germline gives CDR1 MNHEY, CDR2 SMNVEV (reference sequence). Here the CDR3 reads CASSFQGLRTDTQYF. The CDR3 DNA sequence: TGTGCCAGCAGTTTTCAGGGATTGAGAACAGATACGCAGTATTTT.

This clonotype was recorded a few times. The chain has TRBV7-2 and TRBJ1-2; D is perhaps TRBD1 (6 bases). CDR1 and CDR2 (germline): SGHTA, FQGNSA. The CDR3 has 13 residues. V was clipped by 1 base and J by 8 bases, with 11 bases between them. This CDR3 is CASSLEQGRGYTF. In nucleotides, the CDR3 is TGTGCCAGCAGCTTAGAACAGGGTCGCGGCTACACCTTC.

This chain links TRBV6-5 with TRBJ2-5, with 10 bases lining up with TRBD2. The V gene end was trimmed by 6 bases and the J gene end by 2 bases; junction bases not matched to a gene: 3. Germline V gives CDR1 MNHEY, CDR2 SVGAGI. The CDR3 covers 14 residues. The CDR3 DNA reads TGTGCCAGCAGGGATAGCGGGGGGCAAGAGACCCAGTACTTC. It specifies CASRDSGGQETQYF.

This chain connects TRBV20-1 to TRBJ2-5; D might be TRBD2 (5 bases). V lost 0 bases and J lost 1, with 12 bases in between. The CDR3 contains 15 residues. Germline V gene sequence: CDR1 DFQATT, CDR2 SNEGSKA (reference sequence). The CDR3 loop reads CSARETRAVQETQYF. CDR3 nucleotides: TGCAGTGCTAGAGAAACGAGGGCTGTCCAAGAGACCCAGTACTTC.

In this sample, this clonotype turned up a few times. The V and J genes are TRBV25-1 and TRBJ1-1; no firm D call. Trimming took 6 bases from V and 2 from J, leaving 10 bases between them. The V gene's germline CDR1 is MGHDK and CDR2 SYGVNS. The CDR3 is made up of 13 amino acids. For the CDR3, the DNA is TGTGCCAGCAGGGTCACAGAAAACACTGAAGCTTTCTTT. Amino acid sequence: CASRVTENTEAFF.

The chain couples TRBV20-1 to TRBJ1-5; 8 nucleotides agree with TRBD1. From germline, CDR1 is DFQATT and CDR2 SNEGSKA (reference sequence). The CDR3 has 15 residues. The trim removed 8 bases at V and 5 bases at J, leaving 14 bases unmatched. The CDR3 DNA reads TGCAGTACCCGAGGGGGCAGGGGGCGCGATCAGCCCCAGCATTTT. It codes for CSTRGGRGRDQPQHF.